The text below deals with one T cell receptor beta chain. Sequenced by immunoSEQ multiplex PCR; TCRdb stores in-frame clones only, minus some. Of about 90,000 clones in the sample, around 72% are singletons; the top ten hold over 12%. This entry belongs to a study of radiotherapy plus CTLA-4 blockade in lung cancer. Germline CDR1 reads SGHNT; CDR2 reads YYREEE (reference sequence). The junction had 10 bases not matched to a gene; V was cut back by 4 bases and J by 3 bases. The CDR3 length is 15 residues. The TCR originated in a human donor with non-small cell lung cancer that progressed on radiotherapy plus ipilimumab. The chain employs TRBV5-4 and TRBJ2-7; 7 nucleotides match TRBD1. Specimen: peripheral blood, collected from a patient treated with radiotherapy plus ipilimumab. CDR3 coding DNA: TGTGCCAGCAGCCTTTCGACAGGGAATAGCTACGAGCAGTACTTC. This gives the protein CASSLSTGNSYEQYF.